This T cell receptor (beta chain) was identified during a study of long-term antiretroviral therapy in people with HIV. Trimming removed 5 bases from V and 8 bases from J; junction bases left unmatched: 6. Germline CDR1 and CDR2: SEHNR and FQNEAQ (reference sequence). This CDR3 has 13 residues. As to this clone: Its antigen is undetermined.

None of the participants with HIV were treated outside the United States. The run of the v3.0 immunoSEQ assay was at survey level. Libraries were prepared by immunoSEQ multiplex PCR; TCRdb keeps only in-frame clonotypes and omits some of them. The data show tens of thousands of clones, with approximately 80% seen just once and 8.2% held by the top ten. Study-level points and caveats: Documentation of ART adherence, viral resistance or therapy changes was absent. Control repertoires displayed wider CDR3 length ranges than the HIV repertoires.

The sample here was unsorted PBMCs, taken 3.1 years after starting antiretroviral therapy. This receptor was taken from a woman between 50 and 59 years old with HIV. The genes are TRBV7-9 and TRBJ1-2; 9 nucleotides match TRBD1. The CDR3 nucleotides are TGTGCCAGCAGCCCCCGGACAGGGGAAGGCTACACCTTC. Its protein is CASSPRTGEGYTF.